Presented here are 31 T cell receptor beta chains from one specimen sequenced in a study of cytomegalovirus exposure and HLA in healthy donors. The PCR had 60 Vbeta and 13 Jbeta primers. The repertoire was sequenced with immunoSEQ multiplex PCR; TCRdb's copy has only in-frame clones and lacks some. The sample shows about 140,000 clones, roughly four fifths of them seen only once. The specimen was PBMCs. The receptors originated from a woman in her forties or fifties in good health and CMV-seropositive.

Only a few counts were recorded for this clone. The CDR3 protein is CASSPFKIIQENQPQHF. CDR3 DNA sequence: TGTGCCAGCAGTCCCTTTAAGATAATACAGGAGAATCAGCCCCAGCATTTT. J is TRBJ1-5 and V is TRBV28, with D possibly being TRBD1 (5 bases). Trimming pared 5 bases from V and 4 bases from J, leaving 21 bases between. This CDR3 contains 17 residues. The germline V gene encodes CDR1 MDHEN and CDR2 SYDVKM.

The rearrangement uses TRBV6-1 and TRBJ2-5; weak D call: TRBD1 (6 bases). There are 14 residues in the CDR3. Looked up from germline, CDR1 is MNHNS and CDR2 is SASEGT. Trimming took 3 bases from V and 2 from J, leaving 10 bases between them. CDR3 loop: CASSDQGQQETQYF. The CDR3 DNA reads TGTGCCAGCAGTGATCAAGGACAGCAAGAGACCCAGTACTTC.

This clone has at least ten counts. The chain recombines TRBV5-5 with TRBJ2-5; unclear D gene. The germline CDR1 and CDR2 sequences are SGHKS and YYEKEE (reference sequence). With 0 bases removed from V and 1 base from J, the gap between germline ends came to 7 bases. The CDR3 consists of 14 residues. Here the CDR3 reads CASSLGAPQETQYF. CDR3 bases: TGTGCCAGCAGCTTGGGGGCCCCCCAAGAGACCCAGTACTTC. Based on the CDR3 plus reference TRBV5-5 and TRBJ2-5, the full variable domain is DAGVTQSPTHLIKTRGQQVTLRCSPISGHKSVSWYQQVLGQGPQFIFQYYEKEERGRGNFPDRFSARQFPNYSSELNVNALLLGDSALYLCASSLGAPQETQYFGPGTRLLVL.

This clone has just a few counts. This rearrangement joins TRBV12-5 to TRBJ2-5, with TRBD2 identical over 11 bases. The V and J ends lost 1 base and 1 base, in that order; junction bases with no gene match: 5. The CDR3 is 17 amino acids. CDR1 is LGHNT, CDR2 FRNRAP, per germline. CDR3 DNA: TGTGCTAGTGGTTTGGGACTAGCGGGGAGCGCCCAAGAGACCCAGTACTTC. Residues: CASGLGLAGSAQETQYF.

This clone was recorded once. The V call is TRBV29-1, the J call TRBJ1-1; TRBD1 matches at 7 bases. Germline V gene sequence: CDR1 SQVTM, CDR2 ANQGSEA. The CDR3 runs 13 residues. V lost 6 bases and J lost 11; bases outside the gene matches: 15. This chain's CDR3 is CSVRDRGDLRAFF. For the CDR3, the DNA is TGCAGCGTCCGGGACAGAGGGGACCTGAGGGCTTTCTTT. The variable domain in full, completed from reference TRBV29-1 and TRBJ1-1, reads SAVISQKPSRDICQRGTSLTIQCQVDSQVTMMFWYRQQPGQSLTLIATANQGSEATYESGFVIDKFPISRPNLTFSTLTVSNMSPEDSSIYLCSVRDRGDLRAFFGQGTRLTVV.

This clone was counted between two and nine times. The chain combines TRBV28 with TRBJ1-2; the match to TRBD1 covers 9 bases. The germline gives CDR1 MDHEN, CDR2 SYDVKM. There are 15 residues in the CDR3. Germline trimming cut 6 bases from V and 5 bases from J; bases unmatched to any gene: 10. The DNA for the CDR3 is TGTGCCAGCAGAACTGCCGGGACAGGGTCGTATGGCTACACCTTC. It is translated as CASRTAGTGSYGYTF.

This clone occurred a few times. The V call is TRBV7-3, the J call TRBJ2-5, with a weak D call TRBD1 (6 bases). Germline values: CDR1 SGHTA, CDR2 FQGTGA. Trimming took off 3 bases at V and 3 bases at J, with 29 bases between the two ends. This CDR3 is 20 amino acids long. DNA for the CDR3: TGTGCCAGCAGCTTCCCCCAACTCCGAGAATTAACAGGGTTCAAAGAGACCCAGTACTTC. Encoded protein: CASSFPQLRELTGFKETQYF.

The CDR3 protein is CASSLGTGGAEAFF. For the CDR3, the DNA is TGTGCCAGCAGCTTAGGGACAGGCGGGGCTGAAGCTTTCTTT. This sequence joins TRBV7-6 and TRBJ1-1; 7 bases match TRBD1. The CDR3 has 14 amino acids. Germline assignment: CDR1 SGHVS and CDR2 FNYEAQ. V was pared by 1 base and J by 6 bases, with 5 bases of the junction left unmatched.

As to this clone: The same CDR3 arises from other DNA sequences in this sample as well. The chain uses TRBV20-1 and TRBJ2-7, with D perhaps matching TRBD2 (6 bases). Trimming shortened V by 3 bases and J by 6 bases, and 9 bases separated the two germline ends. CDR1 DFQATT and CDR2 SNEGSKA come from the germline V gene (reference sequence). The CDR3 is 11 residues long. CDR3 in DNA: TGCAGTGCTAGGTACGGGGGCGAGCAGTACTTC. It yields the protein CSARYGGEQYF.

The rearrangement joins TRBV19 to TRBJ1-1; tentative D call: TRBD1 (5 bases). CDR1 is LNHDA, CDR2 SQIVND, per germline (reference sequence). V lost 0 bases to trimming and J lost 5 bases, with 7 bases between them. CDR3 length: 13 amino acids. The CDR3, as DNA: TGTGCCAGTAGTATAGACAGGGATACTGAAGCTTTCTTT. Protein: CASSIDRDTEAFF.

This clone is deemed medium-sized. J is TRBJ2-1 and V is TRBV27, with 7 bases fitting TRBD1. Germline lookup yields CDR1 MNHEY and CDR2 SMNVEV (reference sequence). With V trimmed by 6 bases and J by 9 bases, 11 bases remained unmatched. This CDR3 comprises 14 residues. The CDR3 nucleotides are TGTGCCAGCAGGGTCCTATCAGGGGGAAGTGAGCAGTTCTTC. Its translation: CASRVLSGGSEQFF.

The V gene is TRBV7-2, the J gene TRBJ1-1, with D uncertain. This CDR3 is built from 13 residues. Germline lookup yields CDR1 SGHTA and CDR2 FQGNSA. The ends were cut back, 11 bases at V and 11 bases at J, with 24 bases in the middle. CDR3: CASIRAGISVAFF. The CDR3 coding sequence is TGTGCCTCCATTCGGGCGGGCATTAGTGTGGCTTTCTTT.

The chain carries TRBV9 and TRBJ2-7; 11 bases agree with TRBD1. The CDR3 has 13 residues. V shed 2 bases, J shed 6 bases, and the junction held 1 base outside the gene matches. Germline CDR1 is SGDLS and CDR2 is YYNGEE. The CDR3 spells CASSVGTGGEQYF. In nucleotides, the CDR3 is TGTGCCAGCAGCGTGGGGACAGGGGGCGAGCAGTACTTC.

There are a few counts of this clone. V is TRBV6-5 and J is TRBJ1-2; perhaps TRBD1 as D (5 bases). The CDR3 length is 14 residues. Germline-derived CDR1 and CDR2 are MNHEY and SVGAGI. V lost 0 bases, J lost 4 bases, and 9 bases lay in between. This CDR3 reads CASSYSTDSYGYTF. CDR3 coding DNA: TGTGCCAGCAGTTACTCAACAGACAGCTATGGCTACACCTTC.

V and J are TRBV7-9 and TRBJ1-3; perhaps TRBD1 as D (6 bases). Deletions cut 6 bases from V and 0 bases from J, with 12 bases between. CDR3 length equals 15 residues. Looked up from germline, CDR1 is SEHNR and CDR2 is FQNEAQ (reference sequence). The CDR3 loop is CASRRTEASGNTIYF. The CDR3 DNA sequence: TGTGCCAGCAGACGGACAGAGGCCTCTGGAAACACCATATATTTT.

In its sample, this clone was seen a few times. Different DNA sequences within this sample yield the same CDR3. This chain uses TRBV5-1 with TRBJ2-1, with 11 bases aligning to TRBD2. CDR1 is SGHRS, CDR2 YFSETQ, per germline. The CDR3 loop spans 15 amino acids. The trim removed 5 bases at V and 9 bases at J, leaving 10 bases unmatched. The CDR3 DNA sequence: TGCGCCAGCAGAGGGCTTAGCGGGGGGGATGGTGAGCAGTTCTTC. It yields the protein CASRGLSGGDGEQFF. Full variable domain (outside the CDR3, taken from reference TRBV5-1 and TRBJ2-1): KAGVTQTPRYLIKTRGQQVTLSCSPISGHRSVSWYQQTPGQGLQFLFEYFSETQRNKGNFPGRFSGRQFSNSRSEMNVSTLELGDSALYLCASRGLSGGDGEQFFGPGTRLTVL.

The chain joins TRBV6-5 to TRBJ2-1, with D possibly TRBD2 on 5 matching bases. CDR3 length equals 14 residues. Germline CDR1 reads MNHEY; CDR2 reads SVGAGI. V lost 8 bases, J lost 5 bases, and 16 bases lay in between. CDR3 coding DNA: TGTGCCAGCTTTGCGGGCGCGGAGAACAATGAGCAGTTCTTC. Its protein is CASFAGAENNEQFF.

The CDR3 loop reads CASRSGVRWETQYF. CDR3 coding DNA: TGTGCCAGCAGGTCCGGGGTTCGTTGGGAGACCCAGTACTTC. This chain links TRBV27 with TRBJ2-5, with D perhaps TRBD2 (5 bases). The CDR3 extends over 14 amino acids. Germline V gives CDR1 MNHEY, CDR2 SMNVEV (reference sequence). V gave up 6 bases and J gave up 5 bases, with 16 bases separating them.

This rearrangement joins TRBV5-6 to TRBJ1-2; D ambiguous. The CDR3 runs 14 residues. Trimming took off 2 bases at V and 10 bases at J, with 18 bases between the two ends. From germline, CDR1 is SGHDT and CDR2 YYEEEE. Here the CDR3 reads CASSFLGLPRDYTF. The CDR3 nucleotides read TGTGCCAGCAGCTTCCTTGGGCTCCCCCGTGACTACACCTTC.

This clone occurred once. The chain carries TRBV27 and TRBJ1-2; 10 nucleotides align to TRBD1. In germline, CDR1 is MNHEY, CDR2 SMNVEV (reference sequence). V lost 5 bases and J lost 8; bases outside the gene matches: 5. The CDR3 covers 13 residues. DNA for the CDR3: TGTGCCAGCAGTACAGACAGGGGGCACGGCTACACCTTC. This encodes CASSTDRGHGYTF.

The CDR3 here is CASTEQGGYSPLHF. The CDR3 DNA reads TGTGCCAGTACTGAACAGGGGGGTTATTCACCCCTCCACTTT. V is TRBV19 and J is TRBJ1-6; 8 bases align to TRBD1. The CDR3 runs to 14 residues. With V trimmed by 7 bases and J by 8 bases, 7 bases remained unmatched. The germline CDR1 and CDR2 sequences are LNHDA and SQIVND (reference sequence).

This chain links TRBV6-5 with TRBJ2-3, with D perhaps TRBD2 (5 bases). V lost 8 bases, J lost 6 bases, and 9 bases lay in between. Germline V gene sequence: CDR1 MNHEY, CDR2 SVGAGI. CDR3 size: 11 residues. The CDR3 nucleotides are TGTGCCAGCGGAGGCAGGGATACGCAGTATTTT. Its translation: CASGGRDTQYF.

The count of this clone is one. The J gene is TRBJ2-2, the V gene TRBV5-4; D not resolved. From germline, CDR1 is SGHNT and CDR2 YYREEE (reference sequence). This CDR3 has 15 residues. V was trimmed by 0 bases and J by 6 bases, leaving 12 bases between them. CDR3 amino acids: CASSLDMRSPGELFF. For the CDR3, the DNA is TGTGCCAGCAGCTTGGATATGAGATCCCCCGGGGAGCTGTTTTTT.

The V gene is TRBV11-2, the J gene TRBJ2-7; the match to TRBD1 covers 7 bases. V lost 5 bases, J lost 2 bases, and 6 bases stayed unmatched. The germline V gene encodes CDR1 SGHAT and CDR2 FQNNGV. The length of the CDR3 is 14 residues. CDR3 bases: TGTGCCAGCAGCATCGACAGGGCCGCCTACGAGCAGTACTTC. Residues: CASSIDRAAYEQYF.

The genes are TRBV6-6 and TRBJ1-5; the match to TRBD1 covers 10 bases. V gave up 3 bases and J gave up 6 bases; unmatched junction bases: 5. Germline values: CDR1 MNHNY, CDR2 SVGAGI (reference sequence). The CDR3 spans 15 residues. The CDR3 DNA sequence: TGTGCCAGCAGTTATAGCCGGGACAGGGGTCAGCCCCAGCATTTT. It specifies CASSYSRDRGQPQHF.

The rearrangement uses TRBV5-1 and TRBJ2-5; D might be TRBD1 (6 bases). The CDR3 extends over 14 amino acids. V lost 3 bases, J lost 3 bases, and 12 bases lay in between. Germline values: CDR1 SGHRS, CDR2 YFSETQ. DNA for the CDR3: TGCGCCAGCAGCTCCGGGACACCTGAAGAGACCCAGTACTTC. Protein sequence: CASSSGTPEETQYF.

J is TRBJ2-5 and V is TRBV7-8; no clear D. The CDR3 runs to 17 residues. V lost 2 bases to trimming and J lost 4 bases, with 20 bases between them. Germline V gene data show CDR1 as SGHVS and CDR2 as FQNEAQ. The CDR3 sequence: CASSLPPQDPLPETQYF. The CDR3 nucleotides read TGTGCCAGCAGCTTACCGCCGCAAGATCCACTCCCAGAGACCCAGTACTTC. Using reference TRBV7-8 and TRBJ2-5 for the parts outside the CDR3, the full variable domain is GAGVSQSPRYKVAKRGQDVALRCDPISGHVSLFWYQQALGQGPEFLTYFQNEAQLDKSGLPSDRFFAERPEGSVSTLKIQRTQQEDSAVYLCASSLPPQDPLPETQYFGPGTRLLVL.

V gene TRBV19 combines with J gene TRBJ1-4, with D unclear. This CDR3 spans 14 amino acids. Germline CDR1 and CDR2: LNHDA and SQIVND (reference sequence). The V and J ends lost 3 bases and 3 bases respectively, with 8 bases between them. The CDR3 DNA is TGTGCCAGTAGTATCACTCCCTCTAATGAAAAACTGTTTTTT. Translated, it gives CASSITPSNEKLFF.

The table lists this clone with a few counts. The genes are TRBV11-2 and TRBJ1-2; 7 nucleotides agree with TRBD1. The CDR3 is made up of 14 amino acids. CDR1 and CDR2 (germline): SGHAT, FQNNGV. V lost 5 bases, J lost 8 bases, and 11 bases stayed unmatched. CDR3 coding DNA: TGTGCCAGCAGCGCCCCCTCGACAGGGCAGGGCTACACCTTC. The encoded protein is CASSAPSTGQGYTF.

This clone was seen a handful of times. This chain uses TRBV7-2 with TRBJ2-1; 8 bases line up with TRBD1. The CDR3 has 14 amino acids. V gave up 4 bases and J gave up 2 bases; unmatched junction bases: 1. Germline CDR1 reads SGHTA; CDR2 reads FQGNSA. CDR3 sequence reads: CASSSQGAYNEQFF. DNA of the CDR3: TGTGCCAGCAGCTCACAGGGGGCCTACAATGAGCAGTTCTTC.

The gene calls are TRBV11-2 and TRBJ2-5, with 7 bases that match TRBD1. The J call could be wrong; TRBJ2-7 is a better fit for the DNA end. This CDR3 region has 13 residues. From germline, CDR1 is SGHAT and CDR2 FQNNGV. The CDR3: CASSPDRVYEQYF. The CDR3 DNA follows: TGTGCCAGCAGCCCCGACAGGGTTTACGAGCAGTACTTC.